This T cell receptor beta chain was retrieved from a study of molecular identifiers for immune sequencing clone quantification. In TCRdb, the PCR reads were re-called with MiXCR into one record per CDR3 protein. The table shows some 590,000 distinct CDR3 sequences, with about 25% occurring only once. The sequence was collected from a human donor in good health. Some libraries in this study had Jurkat cell RNA spiked in. The sequencing input was naive CD8+ T cells from blood, with Jurkat cell RNA spiked in. Subset reported: FACS-sorted CD8+CD4-CCR7+CD45RA+ naive T cells.

In DNA form, the CDR3 reads TGTGCCAGCAGTTACGCCGGGATCTCCACTGAAGCTTTCTTT. It specifies CASSYAGISTEAFF. The chain links TRBV6-5 to TRBJ1-1; D unresolved. V lost 2 bases and J 4 bases, leaving 11 bases between the germline ends. This CDR3 contains 14 residues. Germline V gene lookup returns CDR1 MNHEY and CDR2 SVGAGI.